These 22 T cell receptor beta chains were all obtained from the same sample, sequenced in a study of blood T cell repertoires in COVID-19. Only in-frame clones appear in the TCRdb table, and some are missing; sequencing was by immunoSEQ multiplex PCR. Counted here are 45,000 to 50,000 clones, 80% to 90% occurring once; the ten biggest clones make up 8%. Sequencing was done on a sample of peripheral blood. The origin of the receptors is a man over 45 with acute or convalescent COVID-19.

The genes are TRBV4-2 and TRBJ2-5; 9 bases map to TRBD2. The trim removed 4 bases at V and 5 bases at J, leaving 5 bases unmatched. This CDR3 has 14 residues. Germline V gene sequence: CDR1 LGHNA, CDR2 YNFKEQ. Here the CDR3 DNA reads TGTGCCAGCAGCCCCGGGACTAGCCACGAGACCCAGTACTTC. Translated: CASSPGTSHETQYF.

This clone came up a few times. J is TRBJ2-5 and V is TRBV28, with 10 bases that match TRBD1. This CDR3 comprises 15 residues. The germline V gene has CDR1 MDHEN and CDR2 SYDVKM. J gave up 2 bases and V 8 bases, and 8 bases lay outside the gene matches. CDR3 loop: CASLRTGGFQETQYF. CDR3 in DNA: TGTGCCAGCTTACGGACAGGGGGATTTCAAGAGACCCAGTACTTC.

This chain connects TRBV4-1 to TRBJ2-1, with D maybe TRBD2 (6 bases). The germline CDR1 and CDR2 sequences are MGHRA and YSYEKL. The CDR3 sequence is 17 residues long. V shed 4 bases and J shed 1 base, with 17 bases lying between them. The CDR3 bases are TGCGCCAGCAGCCGCCCCAGACTAGTGAGGTCCTACAATGAGCAGTTCTTC. It specifies CASSRPRLVRSYNEQFF.

The chain recombines TRBV5-6 with TRBJ2-6; no definite D call. The V end was cut by 0 bases, the J end by 2 bases, with 6 bases between. The germline CDR1 and CDR2 sequences are SGHDT and YYEEEE. This CDR3 spans 15 amino acids. In nucleotides, the CDR3 is TGTGCCAGCAGCTTGGTTTTCACTGGGGCCAACGTCCTGACTTTC. Amino acids: CASSLVFTGANVLTF.

The V call is TRBV5-1, the J call TRBJ2-2, with TRBD1 matching over 10 bases. Germline V gene data show CDR1 as SGHRS and CDR2 as YFSETQ. V trimming: 7 bases; J trimming: 7 bases; junction bases outside the gene matches: 7. CDR3 length equals 14 residues. The CDR3 DNA is TGCGCCAGCGGATGGGACAGGGGAATCGGGGAGCTGTTTTTT. Translation: CASGWDRGIGELFF.

This chain uses TRBV28 with TRBJ2-7; TRBD2 matches at 9 bases. The V gene's germline CDR1 is MDHEN and CDR2 SYDVKM. Unmatched junction bases numbered 12, after V lost 3 bases and J lost 3 bases. The CDR3 is 17 residues long. The CDR3 loop reads CASSFVPQREVDYEQYF. In DNA form, the CDR3 reads TGTGCCAGCAGTTTCGTACCCCAGCGGGAGGTTGACTACGAGCAGTACTTC. Together with reference TRBV28 and TRBJ2-7, the CDR3 gives the full variable domain: DVKVTQSSRYLVKRTGEKVFLECVQDMDHENMFWYRQDPGLGLRLIYFSYDVKMKEKGDIPEGYSVSREKKERFSLILESASTNQTSMYLCASSFVPQREVDYEQYFGPGTRLTVT.

The V gene is TRBV15, the J gene TRBJ1-4, with TRBD1 matching 7 bases. The CDR3 has 14 amino acids. Losses at the gene ends were 5 bases for V and 6 bases for J; bases not matched to a gene: 6. Germline lookup yields CDR1 LNHNV and CDR2 YYDKDF (reference sequence). This chain's CDR3 is CATSETGLDEKLFF. The CDR3, as DNA: TGTGCCACCAGCGAGACAGGGTTGGATGAAAAACTGTTTTTT.

V gene TRBV6-5 combines with J gene TRBJ1-1; TRBD1 might be the D (5 bases). Trimming pared 8 bases from V and 1 base from J, leaving 14 bases between. CDR1 and CDR2 from the germline V gene are MNHEY and SVGAGI. There are 14 residues in the CDR3. The CDR3 loop is CASRGNRGNTEAFF. The CDR3 DNA reads TGTGCCAGCCGCGGTAATAGGGGGAACACTGAAGCTTTCTTT.

This clone was detected once. The chain links TRBV9 to TRBJ1-1; no firm D call. Trimming took off 0 bases at V and 14 bases at J, with 23 bases between the two ends. CDR1 and CDR2 from the germline V gene are SGDLS and YYNGEE. The CDR3 sequence is 15 residues long. The CDR3 region is CASSVGNSGISRRFF. As DNA, the CDR3 is TGTGCCAGCAGCGTAGGGAATTCGGGGATTTCCCGCCGCTTCTTT.

The chain uses TRBV5-4 and TRBJ2-7; TRBD1 aligns across 7 bases. Looked up from germline, CDR1 is SGHNT and CDR2 is YYREEE (reference sequence). The CDR3 is 16 residues long. The trim removed 3 bases at V and 2 bases at J, leaving 11 bases unmatched. CDR3 bases: TGTGCCAGCAGCTCCCCCCAGAAGGGGGCGACCTACGAGCAGTACTTC. Its translation: CASSSPQKGATYEQYF.

This rearrangement joins TRBV5-5 to TRBJ2-7; 7 bases are a match to TRBD1. The CDR3 contains 14 residues. V dropped 4 bases and J dropped 3; count of bases not matched to a gene: 7. Germline V CDR1 and CDR2: SGHKS, YYEKEE (reference sequence). In DNA form, the CDR3 reads TGTGCCAGCAGCCCACTCGGGACAGACTACGAGCAGTACTTC. As protein: CASSPLGTDYEQYF.

This clone was seen once. V usage is TRBV5-8 and J usage is TRBJ2-3; 10 bases fit TRBD1. The V gene's germline CDR1 is SGHTS and CDR2 YDEGEE. V was clipped by 4 bases and J by 1 base; unmatched bases: 3. The CDR3 totals 15 residues. CDR3 protein: CASSPGTGGTDTQYF. The CDR3 region has the DNA TGTGCCAGCAGCCCGGGGACAGGGGGCACAGATACGCAGTATTTT.

This clone was counted a single time. The rearrangement joins TRBV6-1 to TRBJ1-2; D possibly corresponds to TRBD1 (5 bases). From germline, CDR1 is MNHNS and CDR2 SASEGT. The V end was cut by 2 bases, the J end by 7 bases, with 11 bases between. The CDR3 sequence is 13 residues long. The CDR3 DNA reads TGTGCCAGCAGTGAATTAAGGGGTCGTGGCTACACCTTC. Protein sequence: CASSELRGRGYTF.

The chain couples TRBV9 to TRBJ1-1; TRBD1 is a possible D gene (5 bases). Germline CDR1 is SGDLS and CDR2 is YYNGEE. V gave up 0 bases and J gave up 6 bases, with 15 bases separating them. The CDR3 covers 15 residues. This CDR3 reads CASSVDGRGGAEAFF. CDR3 sequence (DNA): TGTGCCAGCAGCGTAGATGGTAGGGGAGGGGCTGAAGCTTTCTTT.

This clone appeared once. The rearrangement uses TRBV5-1 and TRBJ1-6, with a possible D match to TRBD1 (5 bases). Deletions cut 5 bases from V and 7 bases from J, with 13 bases between. CDR3 length: 14 amino acids. Per the germline V gene, CDR1 is SGHRS and CDR2 is YFSETQ. The CDR3 is CASREGALNSPLHF. The CDR3, as DNA: TGCGCCAGCAGGGAAGGGGCCTTGAATTCACCCCTCCACTTT.

The chain employs TRBV19 and TRBJ1-6, with 7 bases identical to TRBD1. The CDR3 length is 14 residues. The J segment lost 4 bases and the V segment lost 5 bases, leaving 2 bases of the junction unmatched. Germline V gene sequence: CDR1 LNHDA, CDR2 SQIVND (reference sequence). CDR3: CASSVGQYNSPLHF. The CDR3 DNA follows: TGTGCCAGTAGTGTGGGACAGTATAATTCACCCCTCCACTTT.

The chain has TRBV19 and TRBJ2-7, with TRBD2 identical over 7 bases. V shed 6 bases and J 4 bases; nucleotides not matched to a gene: 9. The CDR3 extends over 14 amino acids. Germline lookup yields CDR1 LNHDA and CDR2 SQIVND (reference sequence). CDR3 sequence (DNA): TGTGCCAGTAGCCCCACCCTAGCGGCATACGAGCAGTACTTC. Protein sequence: CASSPTLAAYEQYF.

The chain is built from TRBV6-5 and TRBJ2-2, with D perhaps matching TRBD2 (6 bases). CDR3 length: 14 amino acids. Trimming left V 6 bases short and J 1 base short, with 9 bases between. Per germline, CDR1 MNHEY and CDR2 SVGAGI. CDR3 in DNA: TGTGCCAGCAGCACTAGCCGGAACACCGGGGAGCTGTTTTTT. Its translation is CASSTSRNTGELFF.

This chain joins TRBV24-1 and TRBJ2-1; D is perhaps TRBD2 (6 bases). CDR3 length: 16 amino acids. Trimming stripped 1 base from V and 0 bases from J, with 9 bases between. Germline CDR1 KGHDR, CDR2 SFDVKD. CDR3 DNA: TGTGCCACCAGTGATTTATACGGGGGCTCCTACAATGAGCAGTTCTTC. Translating gives CATSDLYGGSYNEQFF.

The J gene is TRBJ2-5, the V gene TRBV7-2; 8 bases agree with TRBD1. The CDR3 sequence is 18 residues long. V was clipped by 5 bases and J by 5 bases; unmatched bases: 19. Germline V gene sequence: CDR1 SGHTA, CDR2 FQGNSA. The DNA for the CDR3 is TGTGCCAGCAGCACACGCGGGCTCGGGACAGGACGGCAGGAGACCCAGTACTTC. Translated, it gives CASSTRGLGTGRQETQYF.

The genes are TRBV27 and TRBJ2-1, with D possibly being TRBD2 (6 bases). V shed 7 bases and J shed 1 base, with 14 bases lying between them. Germline V gene data show CDR1 as MNHEY and CDR2 as SMNVEV (reference sequence). The CDR3 loop spans 15 amino acids. The CDR3 region has the DNA TGTGCCAGCACCCGGGACTCTCCTTCCTACAATGAGCAGTTCTTC. This translates into CASTRDSPSYNEQFF.

The chain combines TRBV11-2 with TRBJ2-7, with 7 bases fitting TRBD2. CDR3 length: 12 residues. Germline CDR1 and CDR2: SGHAT and FQNNGV. Trimming cost V 9 bases and J 0 bases; bases outside gene matches: 2. CDR3: CARGGSSYEQYF. The CDR3 coding sequence is TGTGCCAGGGGGGGGAGCTCCTACGAGCAGTACTTC.